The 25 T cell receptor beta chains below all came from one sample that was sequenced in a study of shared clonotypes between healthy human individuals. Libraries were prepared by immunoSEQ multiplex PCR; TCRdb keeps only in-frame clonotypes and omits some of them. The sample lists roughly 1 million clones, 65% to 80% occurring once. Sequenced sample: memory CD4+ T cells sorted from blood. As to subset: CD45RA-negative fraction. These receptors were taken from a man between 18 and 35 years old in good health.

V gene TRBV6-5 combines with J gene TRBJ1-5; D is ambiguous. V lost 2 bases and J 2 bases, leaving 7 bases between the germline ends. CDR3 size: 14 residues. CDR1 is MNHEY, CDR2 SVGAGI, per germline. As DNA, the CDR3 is TGTGCCAGCAGTTACGACGGGGGCAATCAGCCCCAGCATTTT. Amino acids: CASSYDGGNQPQHF.

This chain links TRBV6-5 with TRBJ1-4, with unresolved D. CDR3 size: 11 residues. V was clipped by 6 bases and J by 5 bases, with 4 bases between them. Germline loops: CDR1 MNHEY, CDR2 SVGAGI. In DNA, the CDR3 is TGTGCCAGCAGGGGCAATGAAAAACTGTTTTTT. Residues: CASRGNEKLFF.

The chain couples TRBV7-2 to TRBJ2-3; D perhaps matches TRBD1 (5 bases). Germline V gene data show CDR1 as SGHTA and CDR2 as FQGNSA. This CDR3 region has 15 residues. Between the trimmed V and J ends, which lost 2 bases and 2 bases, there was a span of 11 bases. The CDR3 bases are TGTGCCAGCAGCTTAAACGGACAACCCACAGATACGCAGTATTTT. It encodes CASSLNGQPTDTQYF.

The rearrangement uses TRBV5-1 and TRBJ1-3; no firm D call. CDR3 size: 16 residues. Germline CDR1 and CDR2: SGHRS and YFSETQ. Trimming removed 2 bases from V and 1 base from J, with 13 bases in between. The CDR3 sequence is CASSLAAGQSGNTIYF. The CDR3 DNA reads TGCGCCAGCAGCTTAGCTGCCGGGCAATCTGGAAACACCATATATTTT.

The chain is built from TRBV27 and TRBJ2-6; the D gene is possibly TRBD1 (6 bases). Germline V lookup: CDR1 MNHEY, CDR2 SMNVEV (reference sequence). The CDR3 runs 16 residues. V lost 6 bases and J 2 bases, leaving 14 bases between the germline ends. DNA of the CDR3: TGTGCCAGCAGCCGTAGCCAGGGGACTGGGGCCAACGTCCTGACTTTC. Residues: CASSRSQGTGANVLTF. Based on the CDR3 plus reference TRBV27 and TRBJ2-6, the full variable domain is EAQVTQNPRYLITVTGKKLTVTCSQNMNHEYMSWYRQDPGLGLRQIYYSMNVEVTDKGDVPEGYKVSRKEKRNFPLILESPSPNQTSLYFCASSRSQGTGANVLTFGAGSRLTVL.

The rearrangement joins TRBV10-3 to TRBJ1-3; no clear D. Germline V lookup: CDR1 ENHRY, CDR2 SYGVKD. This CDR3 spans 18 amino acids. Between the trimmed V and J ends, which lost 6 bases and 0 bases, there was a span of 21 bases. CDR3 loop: CAIRAGSGKESSGNTIYF. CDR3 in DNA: TGTGCCATCAGGGCGGGGAGTGGGAAGGAGTCCTCTGGAAACACCATATATTTT.

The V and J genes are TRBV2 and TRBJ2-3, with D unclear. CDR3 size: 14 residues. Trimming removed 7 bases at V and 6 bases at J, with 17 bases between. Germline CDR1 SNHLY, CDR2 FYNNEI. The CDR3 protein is CASKASALGDTQYF. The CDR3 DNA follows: TGTGCCAGCAAGGCGAGCGCCCTAGGGGATACGCAGTATTTT.

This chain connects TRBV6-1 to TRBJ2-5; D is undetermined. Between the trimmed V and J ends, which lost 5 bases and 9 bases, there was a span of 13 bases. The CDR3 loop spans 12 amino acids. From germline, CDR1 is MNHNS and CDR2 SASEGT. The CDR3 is CASSPDRTAQYF. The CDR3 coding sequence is TGTGCCAGCAGTCCGGACCGGACGGCCCAGTACTTC.

The CDR3 DNA reads TGTGCCAGCAGCCTCGTGGGTACTGATCAGCCCCAGCATTTT. This gives the protein CASSLVGTDQPQHF. The chain is built from TRBV28 and TRBJ1-5; D is unclear. Germline CDR1 MDHEN, CDR2 SYDVKM. This CDR3 has 14 amino acids. Deletions cut 6 bases from V and 5 bases from J, with 14 bases between.

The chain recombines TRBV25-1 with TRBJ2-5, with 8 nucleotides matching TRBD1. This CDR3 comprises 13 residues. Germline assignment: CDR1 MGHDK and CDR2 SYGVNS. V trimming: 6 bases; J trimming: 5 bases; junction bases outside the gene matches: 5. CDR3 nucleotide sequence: TGTGCCAGCAGGAGTCAGGGGGCGGAGACCCAGTACTTC. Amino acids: CASRSQGAETQYF.

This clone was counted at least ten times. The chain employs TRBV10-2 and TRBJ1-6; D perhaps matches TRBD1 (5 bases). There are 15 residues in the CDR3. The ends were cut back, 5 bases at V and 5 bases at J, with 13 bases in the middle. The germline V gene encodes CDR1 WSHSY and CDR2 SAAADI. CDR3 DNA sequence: TGCGCCAGCAGTCCCCCGGACAAGCATAATTCACCCCTCCACTTT. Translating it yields CASSPPDKHNSPLHF.

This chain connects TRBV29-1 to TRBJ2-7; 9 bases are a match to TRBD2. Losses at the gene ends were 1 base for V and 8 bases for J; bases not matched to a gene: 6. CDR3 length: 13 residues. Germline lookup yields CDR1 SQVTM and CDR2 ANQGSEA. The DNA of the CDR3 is TGCAGCGTTGAAGTTAGCGGGAGTAACAAGCAGTACTTC. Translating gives CSVEVSGSNKQYF.

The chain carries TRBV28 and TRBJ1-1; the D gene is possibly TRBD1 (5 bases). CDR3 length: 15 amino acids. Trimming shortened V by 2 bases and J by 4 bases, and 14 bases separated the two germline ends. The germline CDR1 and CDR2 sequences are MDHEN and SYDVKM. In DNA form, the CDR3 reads TGTGCCAGCAGTTTAGGCGGGGGTGGCGGCACTGAAGCTTTCTTT. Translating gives CASSLGGGGGTEAFF.

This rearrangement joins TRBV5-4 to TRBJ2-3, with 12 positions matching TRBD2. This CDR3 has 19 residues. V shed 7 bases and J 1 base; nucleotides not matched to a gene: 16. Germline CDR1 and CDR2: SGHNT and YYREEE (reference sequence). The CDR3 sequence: CASRLGGLAGIRGTDTQYF. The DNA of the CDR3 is TGTGCCAGCCGTTTGGGAGGACTAGCGGGAATACGTGGCACAGATACGCAGTATTTT.

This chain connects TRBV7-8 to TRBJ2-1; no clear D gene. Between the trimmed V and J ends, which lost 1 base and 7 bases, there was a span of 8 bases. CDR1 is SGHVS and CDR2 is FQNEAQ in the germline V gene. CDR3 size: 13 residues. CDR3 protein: CASSLGLGNEQFF. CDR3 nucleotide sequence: TGTGCCAGCAGCTTAGGGCTAGGGAATGAGCAGTTCTTC.

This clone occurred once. The CDR3 loop reads CASSQDAQKFYGYTF. CDR3 DNA sequence: TGCGCCAGCAGCCAAGACGCCCAGAAGTTCTATGGCTACACCTTC. This chain connects TRBV4-3 to TRBJ1-2, with D hard to call. The germline CDR1 and CDR2 sequences are LGHNA and YSLEER. V was trimmed by 0 bases and J by 4 bases, leaving 12 bases between them. The CDR3 loop spans 15 amino acids.

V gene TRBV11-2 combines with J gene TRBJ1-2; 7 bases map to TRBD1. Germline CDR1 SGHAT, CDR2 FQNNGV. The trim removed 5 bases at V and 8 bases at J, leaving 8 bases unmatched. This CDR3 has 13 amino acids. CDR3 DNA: TGTGCCAGCAGCCAGCAGGGGGGGCAGGGCTACACCTTC. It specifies CASSQQGGQGYTF.

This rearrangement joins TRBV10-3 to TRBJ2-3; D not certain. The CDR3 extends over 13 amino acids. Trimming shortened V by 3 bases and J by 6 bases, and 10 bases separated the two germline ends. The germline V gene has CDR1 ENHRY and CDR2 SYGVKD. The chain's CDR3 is CAISERRMDTQYF. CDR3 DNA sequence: TGTGCCATCAGTGAAAGGCGCATGGATACGCAGTATTTT.

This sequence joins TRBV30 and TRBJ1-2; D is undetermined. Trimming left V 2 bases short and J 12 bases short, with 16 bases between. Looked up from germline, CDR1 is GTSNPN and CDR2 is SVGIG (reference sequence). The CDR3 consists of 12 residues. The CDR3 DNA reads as TGTGCCTGGAGTTTTCTGGAAGGTTCAGACACCTTC. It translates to CAWSFLEGSDTF. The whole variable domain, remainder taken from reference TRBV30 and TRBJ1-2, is SQTIHQWPATLVQPVGSPLSLECTVEGTSNPNLYWYRQAAGRGLQLLFYSVGIGQISSEVPQNLSASRPQDRQFILSSKKLLLSDSGFYLCAWSFLEGSDTFGSGTRLTVV.

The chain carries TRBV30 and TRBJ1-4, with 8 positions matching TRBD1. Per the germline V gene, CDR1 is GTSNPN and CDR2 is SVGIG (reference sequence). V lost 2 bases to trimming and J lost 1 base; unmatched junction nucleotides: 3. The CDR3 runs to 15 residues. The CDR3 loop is CAWSIQGGTNEKLFF. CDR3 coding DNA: TGTGCCTGGAGTATACAGGGGGGAACTAATGAAAAACTGTTTTTT.

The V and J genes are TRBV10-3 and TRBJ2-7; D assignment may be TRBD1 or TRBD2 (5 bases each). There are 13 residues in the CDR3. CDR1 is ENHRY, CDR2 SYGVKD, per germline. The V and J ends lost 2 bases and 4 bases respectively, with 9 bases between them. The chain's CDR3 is CAISEGDGYEQYF. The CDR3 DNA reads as TGTGCCATCAGTGAGGGGGACGGTTACGAGCAGTACTTC.

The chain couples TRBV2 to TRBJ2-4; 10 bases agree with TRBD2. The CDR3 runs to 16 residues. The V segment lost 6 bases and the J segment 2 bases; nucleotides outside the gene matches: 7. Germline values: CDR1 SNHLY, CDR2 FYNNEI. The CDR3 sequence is CASRGGLAIPKNIQYF. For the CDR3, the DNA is TGTGCCAGCAGAGGGGGACTAGCGATACCCAAAAACATTCAGTACTTC.

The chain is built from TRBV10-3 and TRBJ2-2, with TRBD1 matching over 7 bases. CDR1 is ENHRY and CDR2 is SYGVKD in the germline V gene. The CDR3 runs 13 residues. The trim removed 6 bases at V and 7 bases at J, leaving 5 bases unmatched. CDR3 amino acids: CAIRTGLHGELFF. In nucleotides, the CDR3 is TGTGCCATCAGGACAGGGTTACACGGGGAGCTGTTTTTT.

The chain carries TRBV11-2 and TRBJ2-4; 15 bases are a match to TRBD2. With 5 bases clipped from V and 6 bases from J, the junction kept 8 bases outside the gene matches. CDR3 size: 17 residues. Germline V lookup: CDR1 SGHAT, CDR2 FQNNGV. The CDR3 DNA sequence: TGTGCCAGCAGCCTCGGACTAGCGGGAGGGGGCCGAAACATTCAGTACTTC. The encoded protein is CASSLGLAGGGRNIQYF.

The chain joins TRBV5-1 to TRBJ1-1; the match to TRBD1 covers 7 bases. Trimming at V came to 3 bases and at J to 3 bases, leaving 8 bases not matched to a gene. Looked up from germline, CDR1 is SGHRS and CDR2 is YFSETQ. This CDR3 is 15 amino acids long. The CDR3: CASSYRQGGDTEAFF. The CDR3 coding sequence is TGCGCCAGCAGCTACCGACAGGGAGGCGACACTGAAGCTTTCTTT.